The clone carrying this T cell receptor (beta chain) was found a few times. In the source study's methods: Reference gene primer amplification gave nucleated cell count estimates. Data came from immunoSEQ multiplex PCR; TCRdb stores just in-frame clones and leaves some out. For V, J and clone size, that table is used; D and trimming come from the DNA. The sample contains 150,000 to 200,000 clones, approximately 83% of which appear only once. This sample is drawn from a study of blood T cell repertoires in COVID-19. Overall study: Collection of acute and convalescent COVID-19 samples took place in the United States, Italy and Spain.

Trimming took 0 bases from V and 5 from J, leaving 16 bases between them. CDR1 and CDR2 (germline): LNHNV, YYDKDF (reference sequence). This CDR3 spans 16 amino acids. Participants had their cohort set by participant-reported clinical history. Contact with a PCR-confirmed or clinician-diagnosed COVID-19 case occurred within 2 weeks of entry. The sample was PBMCs or T cells enriched from blood (not recorded which). The origin of this receptor is a man in his 70s who had been exposed to COVID-19. The chain recombines TRBV15 with TRBJ1-1; tentatively, D is TRBD1 (5 bases). In DNA, the CDR3 is TGTGCCACCAGCAGAGATCGTCTCTCTGGGGGGACTGAAGCTTTCTTT. Translated: CATSRDRLSGGTEAFF. The full variable domain, rest sourced from reference TRBV15 and TRBJ1-1, is DAMVIQNPRYQVTQFGKPVTLSCSQTLNHNVMYWYQQKSSQAPKLLFHYYDKDFNNEADTPDNFQSRRPNTSFCFLDIRSPGLGDTAMYLCATSRDRLSGGTEAFFGQGTRLTVV.